The 27 T cell receptor beta chains in this list originate from one sample, sequenced in a study of blood T cell repertoires in COVID-19. Sequencing used immunoSEQ multiplex PCR; TCRdb keeps in-frame clones, though not all of them. The repertoire includes about 170,000 clones, roughly 80% of them detected once, and approximately 8% sits in the top ten. Sequencing was performed on peripheral blood. The receptors shown here come from a man in his fifties or sixties with acute or convalescent COVID-19.

This chain joins TRBV9 and TRBJ2-3; TRBD2 aligns across 7 bases. CDR1 is SGDLS and CDR2 is YYNGEE in the germline V gene. The trim removed 3 bases at V and 3 bases at J, leaving 7 bases unmatched. The CDR3 totals 15 residues. In DNA, the CDR3 is TGTGCCAGCAGCGACGGCGGGGGAACGACAGATACGCAGTATTTT. Protein sequence: CASSDGGGTTDTQYF.

This clone showed up just a few times. The rearrangement uses TRBV9 and TRBJ2-7; perhaps TRBD1 as D (5 bases). The CDR3 extends over 14 amino acids. The V and J ends lost 5 bases and 6 bases respectively, with 18 bases between them. Germline CDR1 SGDLS, CDR2 YYNGEE. CDR3 in DNA: TGTGCCAGCAGTCCCGAAGGCCAACAGGCCGAGCAGTACTTC. This translates into CASSPEGQQAEQYF.

The V gene is TRBV2, the J gene TRBJ2-7; D remains unclear. The length of the CDR3 is 11 residues. Per germline, CDR1 SNHLY and CDR2 FYNNEI. V lost 8 bases, J lost 2 bases, and 7 bases lay in between. The CDR3 protein is CASELAYEQYF. The CDR3 DNA is TGTGCCAGCGAGTTGGCCTACGAGCAGTACTTC.

This chain joins TRBV7-8 and TRBJ2-7, with a weak D call TRBD1 (6 bases). The CDR3 sequence is 15 residues long. Germline loops: CDR1 SGHVS, CDR2 FQNEAQ. Trimming cost V 8 bases and J 0 bases, with 17 bases left between them. This chain's CDR3 is CASGMLGQNSYEQYF. In DNA form, the CDR3 reads TGTGCCAGCGGTATGCTAGGACAGAACTCCTACGAGCAGTACTTC.

The rearrangement links TRBV21-1 to TRBJ2-7; TRBD2 is the table's D call and was not checked against the DNA. TRBV21-1 is a pseudogene. The CDR3 length is 14 residues. The CDR3 protein is CASSKPSDSYEQYF. The DNA for the CDR3 is TGTGCCAGCAGCAAACCCAGCGACTCCTACGAGCAGTACTTC.

V is TRBV7-2 and J is TRBJ2-1, with D unresolved. Germline V gives CDR1 SGHTA, CDR2 FQGNSA. The CDR3 covers 13 residues. Trimming cost V 1 base and J 3 bases, with 4 bases left between them. This chain's CDR3 is CASSLDSYNEQFF. CDR3 nucleotide sequence: TGTGCCAGCAGCTTAGACAGCTACAATGAGCAGTTCTTC.

J is TRBJ1-2 and V is TRBV5-6, with 10 positions matching TRBD1. Looked up from germline, CDR1 is SGHDT and CDR2 is YYEEEE. Trimming removed 6 bases from V and 4 bases from J; junction bases left unmatched: 9. The CDR3 is 15 residues long. CDR3 DNA sequence: TGTGCCAGCAAGCAATGGGACAGGGGACTCTATGGCTACACCTTC. Residues: CASKQWDRGLYGYTF.

The chain recombines TRBV18 with TRBJ2-7; the D gene is possibly TRBD1 (5 bases). V was trimmed by 3 bases and J by 6 bases, leaving 15 bases between them. The CDR3 covers 14 residues. The germline CDR1 and CDR2 sequences are KGHSH and LQKENI. Here the CDR3 reads CASSPEGASREQYF. The CDR3 DNA reads as TGTGCCAGCTCACCGGAAGGGGCGAGTCGCGAGCAGTACTTC.

The chain links TRBV10-3 to TRBJ2-3, with 14 bases fitting TRBD2. CDR1 is ENHRY and CDR2 is SYGVKD in the germline V gene. The CDR3 covers 20 residues. V lost 1 base, J lost 4 bases, and 13 bases stayed unmatched. This CDR3 is CAISEFESETSGGASDTQYF. The CDR3 DNA reads TGTGCCATCAGTGAGTTCGAGTCAGAGACTAGCGGGGGGGCCTCAGATACGCAGTATTTT.

J is TRBJ2-3 and V is TRBV18; D not resolved. CDR1 KGHSH and CDR2 LQKENI come from the germline V gene. The V and J ends lost 5 bases and 5 bases respectively, with 5 bases between them. There are 11 residues in the CDR3. The DNA for the CDR3 is TGTGCCAGCTCATCCAAAGATACGCAGTATTTT. As protein: CASSSKDTQYF.

The chain couples TRBV5-1 to TRBJ1-4; 9 bases fit TRBD1. The germline CDR1 and CDR2 sequences are SGHRS and YFSETQ. The CDR3 totals 18 residues. J gave up 5 bases and V 2 bases, and 13 bases lay outside the gene matches. The CDR3 protein is CASSLLGPSGTGNEKLFF. In nucleotides, the CDR3 is TGCGCCAGCAGCTTATTGGGACCCTCCGGGACAGGGAATGAAAAACTGTTTTTT.

The chain employs TRBV7-8 and TRBJ2-7; 8 bases agree with TRBD1. The CDR3 totals 16 residues. V was pared by 3 bases and J by 0 bases, with 7 bases of the junction left unmatched. Per germline, CDR1 SGHVS and CDR2 FQNEAQ. CDR3 sequence: CASSFDTGGLSYEQYF. The CDR3 DNA follows: TGTGCCAGCAGCTTCGATACAGGGGGACTCTCCTACGAGCAGTACTTC.

The gene calls are TRBV25-1 and TRBJ2-7; 10 bases line up with TRBD1. Looked up from germline, CDR1 is MGHDK and CDR2 is SYGVNS. V was pared by 5 bases and J by 5 bases, with 3 bases of the junction left unmatched. The CDR3 covers 13 residues. The CDR3 DNA sequence: TGTGCCAGCAGTCGTGACAGGGGGCACGAGCAGTACTTC. Translation gives CASSRDRGHEQYF.

V usage is TRBV27 and J usage is TRBJ2-7; a weak D match, TRBD2 (5 bases). Germline CDR1 is MNHEY and CDR2 is SMNVEV (reference sequence). V lost 2 bases to trimming and J lost 2 bases, with 10 bases between them. The CDR3 contains 14 residues. As DNA, the CDR3 is TGTGCCAGCAGTTTACAGGACGGGGCCTACGAGCAGTACTTC. Translated, it gives CASSLQDGAYEQYF.

The chain has TRBV5-6 and TRBJ2-5; 11 bases map to TRBD2. With V trimmed by 0 bases and J by 0 bases, 1 base remained unmatched. CDR1 and CDR2 (germline): SGHDT, YYEEEE. The CDR3 has 16 residues. The CDR3 region is CASSLGTSGHQETQYF. The CDR3 bases are TGTGCCAGCAGCTTGGGGACTAGCGGGCACCAAGAGACCCAGTACTTC.

By share of the sample, this clone is large. J is TRBJ1-6 and V is TRBV4-1; D perhaps matches TRBD1 (5 bases). CDR1 is MGHRA, CDR2 YSYEKL, per germline. With 0 bases removed from V and 4 bases from J, the gap between germline ends came to 7 bases. This CDR3 region has 15 residues. CDR3 nucleotide sequence: TGCGCCAGCAGCCAAGAGGGGGGTTATAATTCACCCCTCCACTTT. It yields the protein CASSQEGGYNSPLHF.

The rearrangement joins TRBV19 to TRBJ1-2; D not resolved. V lost 3 bases to trimming and J lost 6 bases, with 8 bases between them. The CDR3 extends over 12 amino acids. CDR1 and CDR2 from the germline V gene are LNHDA and SQIVND (reference sequence). CDR3 residues: CASSIGGNGYTF. In nucleotides, the CDR3 is TGTGCCAGTAGTATCGGAGGGAATGGCTACACCTTC.

The rearrangement joins TRBV18 to TRBJ1-2; the D gene is possibly TRBD1 (6 bases). Trimming pared 2 bases from V and 3 bases from J, leaving 13 bases between. The CDR3 length is 15 residues. The V gene's germline CDR1 is KGHSH and CDR2 LQKENI. This chain's CDR3 is CASSPNLQGHYGYTF. The CDR3 DNA sequence: TGTGCCAGCTCACCAAATCTACAGGGACACTATGGCTACACCTTC. Complete variable domain (other parts from reference TRBV18 and TRBJ1-2): NAGVMQNPRHLVRRRGQEARLRCSPMKGHSHVYWYRQLPEEGLKFMVYLQKENIIDESGMPKERFSAEFPKEGPSILRIQQVVRGDSAAYFCASSPNLQGHYGYTFGSGTRLTVV.

The V and J genes are TRBV27 and TRBJ2-3; no definite D call. The V and J ends lost 4 bases and 1 base respectively, with 12 bases between them. CDR1 MNHEY and CDR2 SMNVEV come from the germline V gene (reference sequence). This CDR3 region has 15 residues. In DNA form, the CDR3 reads TGTGCCAGCAGTTCTACCCCTACAGGCACAGATACGCAGTATTTT. It encodes CASSSTPTGTDTQYF.

DNA of the CDR3: TGTGCCAGCAGCCGTGAAACCGGGACAGGGGTCTACACCTTC. Protein: CASSRETGTGVYTF. The chain is built from TRBV5-6 and TRBJ1-2; 10 positions agree with TRBD1. Germline V CDR1 and CDR2: SGHDT, YYEEEE. With 4 bases clipped from V and 10 bases from J, the junction kept 10 bases outside the gene matches. The CDR3 sequence is 14 residues long. The full variable domain, with the rest looked up from reference TRBV5-6 and TRBJ1-2, is DAGVTQSPTHLIKTRGQQVTLRCSPKSGHDTVSWYQQALGQGPQFIFQYYEEEERQRGNFPDRFSGHQFPNYSSELNVNALLLGDSALYLCASSRETGTGVYTFGSGTRLTVV.

The rearrangement joins TRBV25-1 to TRBJ1-1, with TRBD1 matching 12 bases. The V gene's germline CDR1 is MGHDK and CDR2 SYGVNS. The CDR3 is made up of 14 amino acids. Losses at the gene ends were 6 bases for V and 7 bases for J; bases not matched to a gene: 6. The CDR3 protein is CASRGQGAVFEAFF. The CDR3 DNA sequence: TGTGCCAGCAGGGGACAGGGGGCAGTGTTTGAAGCTTTCTTT.

The CDR3 nucleotides are TGTGCCAGTAGTACCCAGGGGGCGCCCACCGGGGAGCTGTTTTTT. Translated, it gives CASSTQGAPTGELFF. The gene calls are TRBV19 and TRBJ2-2; 8 bases map to TRBD1. The CDR3 contains 15 residues. Trimming at V came to 4 bases and at J to 4 bases, leaving 5 bases not matched to a gene. Germline values: CDR1 LNHDA, CDR2 SQIVND (reference sequence).

V gene TRBV30 combines with J gene TRBJ1-4, with 8 bases lining up with TRBD1. The ends lost 7 bases at V and 7 bases at J; junction bases unmatched: 8. Germline V lookup: CDR1 GTSNPN, CDR2 SVGIG (reference sequence). This CDR3 region has 13 residues. CDR3 loop: CASSGGSGEKLFF. The CDR3 DNA reads as TGTGCCTCCTCAGGGGGCAGTGGTGAAAAACTGTTTTTT.

This clone was detected many times. This sequence joins TRBV4-3 and TRBJ1-1; D is unclear. The CDR3 loop spans 15 amino acids. Germline-derived CDR1 and CDR2 are LGHNA and YSLEER. V was trimmed by 1 base and J by 2 bases, leaving 11 bases between them. CDR3 coding DNA: TGCGCCAGCAGCCAAGGAGGCGCTTTCAACACTGAAGCTTTCTTT. Translation gives CASSQGGAFNTEAFF.

This rearrangement joins TRBV11-1 to TRBJ2-7, with D perhaps matching TRBD1 (6 bases). Germline V CDR1 and CDR2: SGHAT, FQDESV (reference sequence). The CDR3 is made up of 12 amino acids. The germline V and J ends were trimmed by 6 bases and 6 bases, with 12 bases remaining between them. CDR3 in amino acids: CASSPTGFEQYF. The CDR3 region has the DNA TGTGCCAGCAGTCCTACAGGGTTCGAGCAGTACTTC.

This clone showed up just a few times. The CDR3 nucleotides are TGTGCCAGCAGCTTGAGAACAGAAAATTCACCCCTCCACTTT. This gives the protein CASSLRTENSPLHF. The chain combines TRBV7-2 with TRBJ1-6; D is unresolved. CDR1 and CDR2 (germline): SGHTA, FQGNSA. CDR3 length: 14 amino acids. With 3 bases removed from V and 7 bases from J, the gap between germline ends came to 10 bases.

As DNA, the CDR3 is TGTGCCAGCAGCAGTTATCTGACAGGGAGAGCTTTCTTT. Encoded protein: CASSSYLTGRAFF. The V and J genes are TRBV3-1 (or the pseudogene TRBV3-2) and TRBJ1-1; 7 bases are shared with TRBD1. The CDR3 totals 13 residues. The ends lost 5 bases at V and 10 bases at J; junction bases unmatched: 10. Germline assignment: CDR1 LGHDT and CDR2 YNNKEL (reference sequence).